These 5 T cell receptor beta chains were all obtained from the same sample, sequenced in a study of control samples from healthy donors and cancer patients. The data were produced by immunoSEQ multiplex PCR, yet TCRdb's version contains in-frame clones alone and is incomplete. The table has fewer than 200,000 clones, 93% seen once; the top ten hold 4.1%. Sequenced: blood. These receptor sequences come from a woman aged 60 to 75 in good health.

The chain uses TRBV21-1 and TRBJ1-5; the DNA was not used to check the table's D call, TRBD1. TRBV21-1 is a recognized pseudogene. The CDR3 totals 13 residues. The CDR3 spells CASSGGCNQPQHF. The CDR3 DNA sequence: TGTGCCAGCAGCGGGGGCTGCAATCAGCCCCAGCATTTT.

The V and J genes are TRBV4-3 and TRBJ2-7; TRBD1 or TRBD2 may be the D gene (6 bases each). Germline V lookup: CDR1 LGHNA, CDR2 YSLEER. There are 15 residues in the CDR3. V was clipped by 3 bases and J by 5 bases, with 17 bases between them. The CDR3 is CASSQIQGLPHEQYF. CDR3 nucleotide sequence: TGCGCCAGCAGCCAGATACAGGGACTTCCCCACGAGCAGTACTTC.

This sequence joins TRBV7-6 and TRBJ2-2; no firm D call. The CDR3 length is 11 residues. The germline CDR1 and CDR2 sequences are SGHVS and FNYEAQ. V was shortened by 8 bases and J by 6 bases, with 7 bases between the two germline ends. CDR3 region: CASPRAGELFF. As DNA, the CDR3 is TGTGCCAGCCCCCGCGCCGGGGAGCTGTTTTTT.

The chain has TRBV4-3 and TRBJ1-1; 10 nucleotides line up with TRBD1. With 1 base clipped from V and 6 bases from J, the junction kept 5 bases outside the gene matches. This CDR3 region has 15 residues. The germline gives CDR1 LGHNA, CDR2 YSLEER. The CDR3 bases are TGCGCCAGCAGCCAAGGAGCCGGGACAGGGGCTGAAGCTTTCTTT. Its protein product is CASSQGAGTGAEAFF.

This chain uses TRBV6-5 with TRBJ1-1; D remains ambiguous. There are 15 residues in the CDR3. Germline CDR1 and CDR2: MNHEY and SVGAGI. The V gene lost 5 bases and the J gene lost 11 bases, with 24 bases spanning the gap. CDR3 DNA sequence: TGTGCCAGCAGTCCTGGGCCGGAGACGCTACTGAAGGCTTTCTTT. It encodes CASSPGPETLLKAFF.